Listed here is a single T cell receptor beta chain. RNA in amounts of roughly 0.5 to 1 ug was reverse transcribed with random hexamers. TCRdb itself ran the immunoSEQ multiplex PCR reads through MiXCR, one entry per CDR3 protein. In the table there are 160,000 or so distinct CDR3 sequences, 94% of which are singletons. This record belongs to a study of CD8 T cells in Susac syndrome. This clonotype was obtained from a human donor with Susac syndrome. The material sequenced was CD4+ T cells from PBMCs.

CDR3 protein: CASNRIRTEAFF. The CDR3 coding sequence is TGTGCCAGCAATAGGATACGGACTGAAGCTTTCTTT. The chain carries TRBV7-2 and TRBJ1-1; D remains ambiguous. CDR1 and CDR2 (germline): SGHTA, FQGNSA. CDR3 length: 12 amino acids. V dropped 7 bases and J dropped 5 bases, with 11 bases sitting between them.